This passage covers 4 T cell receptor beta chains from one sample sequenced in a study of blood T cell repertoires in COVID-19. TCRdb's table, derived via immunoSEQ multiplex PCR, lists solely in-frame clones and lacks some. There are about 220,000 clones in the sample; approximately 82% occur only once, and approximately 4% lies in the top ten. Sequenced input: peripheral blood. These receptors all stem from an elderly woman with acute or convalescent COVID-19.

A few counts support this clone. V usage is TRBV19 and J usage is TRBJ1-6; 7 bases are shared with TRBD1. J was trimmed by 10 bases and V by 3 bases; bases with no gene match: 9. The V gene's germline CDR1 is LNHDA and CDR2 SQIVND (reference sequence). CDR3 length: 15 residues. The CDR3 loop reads CASSISYRGPSPLHF. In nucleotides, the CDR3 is TGTGCCAGTAGTATTTCGTACAGGGGCCCGTCACCCCTCCACTTT.

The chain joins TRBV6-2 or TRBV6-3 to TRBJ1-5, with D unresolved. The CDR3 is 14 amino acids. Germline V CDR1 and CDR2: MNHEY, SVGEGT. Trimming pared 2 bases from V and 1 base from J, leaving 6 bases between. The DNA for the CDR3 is TGTGCCAGCAGTTACACGGGAAGCAATCAGCCCCAGCATTTT. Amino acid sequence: CASSYTGSNQPQHF.

The CDR3 protein is CASSLGSTGGNTEAFF. DNA for the CDR3: TGTGCCAGCAGCTTAGGATCGACAGGAGGAAACACTGAAGCTTTCTTT. The chain links TRBV7-9 to TRBJ1-1; possible D gene TRBD1, 6 bases. The CDR3 covers 16 residues. V gave up 1 base and J gave up 2 bases, with 14 bases separating them. Germline CDR1 reads SEHNR; CDR2 reads FQNEAQ (reference sequence).

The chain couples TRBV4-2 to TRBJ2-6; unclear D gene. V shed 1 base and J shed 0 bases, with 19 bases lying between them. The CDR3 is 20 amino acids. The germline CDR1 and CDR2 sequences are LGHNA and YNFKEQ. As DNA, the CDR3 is TGTGCCAGCAGCCAAGTAGCCGAGGTAGGCCTGTACTCTGGGGCCAACGTCCTGACTTTC. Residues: CASSQVAEVGLYSGANVLTF.